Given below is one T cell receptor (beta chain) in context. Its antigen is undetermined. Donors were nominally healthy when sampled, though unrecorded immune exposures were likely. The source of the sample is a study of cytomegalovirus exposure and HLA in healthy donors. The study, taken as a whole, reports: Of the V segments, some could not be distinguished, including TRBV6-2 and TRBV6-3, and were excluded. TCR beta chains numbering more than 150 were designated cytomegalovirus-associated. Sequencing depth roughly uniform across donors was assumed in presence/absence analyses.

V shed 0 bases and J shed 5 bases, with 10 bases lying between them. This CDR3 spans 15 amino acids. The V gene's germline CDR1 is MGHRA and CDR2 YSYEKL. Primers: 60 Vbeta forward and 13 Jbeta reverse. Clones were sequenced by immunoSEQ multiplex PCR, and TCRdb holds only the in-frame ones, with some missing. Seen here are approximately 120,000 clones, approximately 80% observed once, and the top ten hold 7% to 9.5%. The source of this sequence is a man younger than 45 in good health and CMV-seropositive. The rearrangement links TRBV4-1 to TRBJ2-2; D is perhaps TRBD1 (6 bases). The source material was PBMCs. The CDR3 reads CASSQEGQGTGELFF. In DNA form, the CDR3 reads TGCGCCAGCAGCCAAGAAGGGCAGGGGACCGGGGAGCTGTTTTTT.